Below are 31 T cell receptor beta chains sequenced from a single sample in a study of CD8 T cells in ankylosing spondylitis. TCRdb independently ran MiXCR on the 5' RACE reads; one entry per CDR3 protein. The sample lists some 240,000 distinct CDR3 sequences, approximately 20% occurring once. Sequenced material: blood, either unsorted or a sorted T cell fraction (not recorded which). The origin of the receptors is a male donor with ankylosing spondylitis or in good health (not recorded which).

The chain is built from TRBV14 and TRBJ2-3; TRBD1 is a possible D gene (6 bases). This CDR3 comprises 16 residues. Germline-derived CDR1 and CDR2 are SGHDN and FVKESK. The V gene lost 4 bases and the J gene lost 3 bases, with 17 bases spanning the gap. The CDR3 DNA follows: TGTGCCAGCAGCCCTTGGATGGACAGCCGGACAGATACGCAGTATTTT. Its translation: CASSPWMDSRTDTQYF.

J is TRBJ1-2 and V is TRBV9; weak D call: TRBD1 (5 bases). The ends were cut back, 3 bases at V and 2 bases at J, with 8 bases in the middle. Germline lookup yields CDR1 SGDLS and CDR2 YYNGEE. The CDR3 covers 13 residues. The CDR3: CASSGDGNYGYTF. The CDR3 region has the DNA TGTGCCAGCAGCGGGGACGGGAACTATGGCTACACCTTC.

The chain joins TRBV4-3 to TRBJ2-1; 16 bases match TRBD2. Unmatched junction bases numbered 5, after V lost 0 bases and J lost 0 bases. In germline, CDR1 is LGHNA, CDR2 YSLEER. The CDR3 contains 20 residues. CDR3 in amino acids: CASSQEPGLAGGGSYNEQFF. The CDR3, as DNA: TGCGCCAGCAGCCAAGAACCGGGACTAGCGGGAGGGGGCTCCTACAATGAGCAGTTCTTC.

J is TRBJ2-5 and V is TRBV27; 9 bases match TRBD2. The V gene's germline CDR1 is MNHEY and CDR2 SMNVEV (reference sequence). The CDR3 contains 18 residues. V shed 0 bases, J shed 5 bases, and the junction held 13 bases outside the gene matches. In DNA, the CDR3 is TGTGCCAGCAGTTTATCGAATTTGGCGGGAGGGCCGGAGGAGACCCAGTACTTC. This gives the protein CASSLSNLAGGPEETQYF.

This clonotype was detected ten times or more. The chain joins TRBV9 to TRBJ2-1; 8 bases match TRBD2. The germline V gene encodes CDR1 SGDLS and CDR2 YYNGEE. V shed 3 bases, J shed 6 bases, and the junction held 8 bases outside the gene matches. CDR3 length equals 15 residues. CDR3 DNA: TGTGCCAGCAGCGAAGGATTAGCGGGGACCAATGAGCAGTTCTTC. Residues: CASSEGLAGTNEQFF. Filled out from reference TRBV9 and TRBJ2-1, the complete variable domain reads DSGVTQTPKHLITATGQRVTLRCSPRSGDLSVYWYQQSLDQGLQFLIQYYNGEERAKGNILERFSAQQFPDLHSELNLSSLELGDSALYFCASSEGLAGTNEQFFGPGTRLTVL.

This clonotype was seen just once. The V and J genes are TRBV5-1 and TRBJ2-7, with a weak D call TRBD1 (5 bases). This CDR3 has 14 residues. V shed 0 bases and J shed 3 bases, with 10 bases lying between them. Germline V gene sequence: CDR1 SGHRS, CDR2 YFSETQ. CDR3 loop: CASSLENRFYEQYF. For the CDR3, the DNA is TGCGCCAGCAGCTTGGAGAACAGGTTCTACGAGCAGTACTTC.

In this sample, this clonotype turned up a few times. The CDR3, as DNA: TGCGCCAGCAGCCAAGAACGGACAGGCAGGGAGACCCAGTACTTC. Its protein product is CASSQERTGRETQYF. The chain combines TRBV4-1 with TRBJ2-5; TRBD1 matches at 7 bases. The germline gives CDR1 MGHRA, CDR2 YSYEKL. J lost 5 bases, V lost 0 bases, and 6 bases had no gene match. The CDR3 has 15 residues.

This clonotype was seen a few times. This chain connects TRBV5-6 to TRBJ2-1, with 7 bases aligning to TRBD2. CDR3 length: 15 residues. The V gene end was trimmed by 1 base and the J gene end by 4 bases; junction bases not matched to a gene: 5. From germline, CDR1 is SGHDT and CDR2 YYEEEE. Here the CDR3 DNA reads TGTGCCAGCAGCTTGCTGGGGGAGGGATACAATGAGCAGTTCTTC. This encodes CASSLLGEGYNEQFF.

This chain links TRBV20-1 with TRBJ2-2, with TRBD1 identical over 8 bases. The CDR3 extends over 16 amino acids. The V gene end was trimmed by 1 base and the J gene end by 1 base; junction bases not matched to a gene: 5. Looked up from germline, CDR1 is DFQATT and CDR2 is SNEGSKA (reference sequence). The CDR3 DNA reads TGCAGTGCTAGAGTAATAGGGACAGGGAACACCGGGGAGCTGTTTTTT. This codes for CSARVIGTGNTGELFF.

This clonotype showed up many times. The chain has TRBV12-3 or TRBV12-4 and TRBJ2-3; no firm D call. The CDR3 is 13 amino acids. Trimming left V 1 base short and J 4 bases short, with 6 bases between. The CDR3 here is CASSLGDPDTQYF. CDR3 nucleotide sequence: TGTGCCAGCAGTTTAGGGGATCCAGATACGCAGTATTTT.

There are a few counts of this clonotype. This chain uses TRBV6-2 or TRBV6-3 with TRBJ1-1; D perhaps matches TRBD1 (6 bases). V shed 4 bases and J shed 7 bases, with 25 bases lying between them. Looked up from germline, CDR1 is MNHEY and CDR2 is SVGEGT. The CDR3 length is 17 residues. The CDR3, as DNA: TGTGCCAGCAGTTTTTCGAACAGGGTCCCACAACGGGGTGAAGCTTTCTTT. Amino acids: CASSFSNRVPQRGEAFF.

The chain couples TRBV7-8 to TRBJ2-7; maybe TRBD1 (5 bases). Germline lookup yields CDR1 SGHVS and CDR2 FQNEAQ. The CDR3 is made up of 13 amino acids. Trimming cost V 3 bases and J 5 bases, with 11 bases left between them. The CDR3 loop reads CASSFGQGDEQYF. DNA for the CDR3: TGTGCCAGCAGCTTTGGCCAGGGTGACGAGCAGTACTTC.

This clonotype has only a few counts. The chain links TRBV6-6 to TRBJ1-1, with D perhaps TRBD1 (6 bases). The length of the CDR3 is 13 residues. Germline V gives CDR1 MNHNY, CDR2 SVGAGI (reference sequence). Trimming shortened V by 5 bases and J by 4 bases, and 11 bases separated the two germline ends. For the CDR3, the DNA is TGTGCCAGCAGTCCAGGGGAGGTCACTGAAGCTTTCTTT. Its protein is CASSPGEVTEAFF.

The chain is built from TRBV7-2 and TRBJ2-7; TRBD2 matches 11 bases. The CDR3 spans 17 residues. The germline V gene has CDR1 SGHTA and CDR2 FQGNSA. After removal of 5 bases from V and 2 bases from J, the junction contained 11 bases not matched to a gene. CDR3 protein: CASSGPSQLAGAYEQYF. The DNA for the CDR3 is TGTGCCAGCAGCGGTCCTAGCCAACTAGCGGGGGCCTACGAGCAGTACTTC.

The V and J genes are TRBV11-2 and TRBJ2-3, with 14 bases lining up with TRBD2. This CDR3 is built from 15 residues. Losses at the gene ends were 5 bases for V and 5 bases for J; bases not matched to a gene: 3. The germline gives CDR1 SGHAT, CDR2 FQNNGV. In DNA, the CDR3 is TGTGCCAGCAGCCCTGGGACTAGCGGGGGAGATACGCAGTATTTT. Its protein is CASSPGTSGGDTQYF.

The V gene is TRBV4-1, the J gene TRBJ1-1, with D unclear. Germline CDR1 MGHRA, CDR2 YSYEKL. This CDR3 is 14 amino acids long. Trimming removed 1 base from V and 4 bases from J, with 10 bases in between. The CDR3 reads CASSQGCFGTEAFF. DNA of the CDR3: TGCGCCAGCAGCCAAGGTTGTTTTGGCACTGAAGCTTTCTTT.

The gene calls are TRBV12-3 or TRBV12-4 and TRBJ2-3; TRBD1 agrees at 10 bases. Trimming took 5 bases from V and 8 from J; bases not matched to a gene: 19. The CDR3 extends over 18 amino acids. The CDR3 protein is CASSPRTGGEFVWGTQYF. The CDR3 DNA follows: TGTGCCAGCAGTCCTCGGACAGGGGGGGAATTTGTTTGGGGTACGCAGTATTTT.

V gene TRBV5-4 combines with J gene TRBJ2-5; 7 bases map to TRBD2. This CDR3 is built from 16 residues. Germline V gives CDR1 SGHNT, CDR2 YYREEE (reference sequence). V was clipped by 0 bases and J by 5 bases; unmatched bases: 10. In DNA form, the CDR3 reads TGTGCCAGCAGCTTGGTACCGGCGGGAGAGGGGGAGACCCAGTACTTC. Translating it yields CASSLVPAGEGETQYF. Complete variable domain (other parts from reference TRBV5-4 and TRBJ2-5): ETGVTQSPTHLIKTRGQQVTLRCSSQSGHNTVSWYQQALGQGPQFIFQYYREEENGRGNFPPRFSGLQFPNYSSELNVNALELDDSALYLCASSLVPAGEGETQYFGPGTRLLVL.

This chain joins TRBV12-3 or TRBV12-4 and TRBJ2-2; 8 bases are shared with TRBD2. The trim removed 5 bases at V and 8 bases at J, leaving 4 bases unmatched. The CDR3 sequence is 13 residues long. CDR3 nucleotide sequence: TGTGCCAGCAGTCCAGCGGGAGAAGGGGAGCTGTTTTTT. This gives the protein CASSPAGEGELFF.

This clonotype has ten or more counts. This chain uses TRBV27 with TRBJ2-7, with a possible D match to TRBD1 (6 bases). The CDR3 spans 16 residues. V lost 8 bases, J lost 2 bases, and 22 bases lay in between. Germline CDR1 is MNHEY and CDR2 is SMNVEV (reference sequence). The CDR3 DNA reads as TGTGCCAGCGGCTTTTCCGACAGGAGCCCTACCTACGAGCAGTACTTC. This encodes CASGFSDRSPTYEQYF.

This clonotype was seen only a few times. The gene calls are TRBV10-2 and TRBJ2-7, with a weak D call TRBD2 (6 bases). In germline, CDR1 is WSHSY, CDR2 SAAADI. V lost 5 bases and J lost 2, with 10 bases in between. The CDR3 consists of 13 residues. CDR3: CASSPSAPYEQYF. CDR3 nucleotides: TGCGCCAGCAGTCCTAGCGCTCCCTACGAGCAGTACTTC.

This clonotype was seen a few times. CDR3 loop: CASSPYSGDRTYGYTF. Written as DNA, the CDR3 is TGCGCCAGCAGCCCCTACTCTGGGGACAGGACCTATGGCTACACCTTC. The chain employs TRBV4-3 and TRBJ1-2; the match to TRBD1 covers 8 bases. CDR1 LGHNA and CDR2 YSLEER come from the germline V gene. The junction had 11 bases not matched to a gene; V was cut back by 4 bases and J by 4 bases. The CDR3 totals 16 residues.

This clonotype was seen only a few times. The CDR3 DNA follows: TGCGCCAGCAGGTTCCAGTGGGGGAACACCGGGGAGCTGTTTTTT. Its translation is CASRFQWGNTGELFF. V usage is TRBV5-1 and J usage is TRBJ2-2; unclear D gene. CDR3 size: 15 residues. The V and J ends lost 5 bases and 1 base respectively, with 12 bases between them. Germline V gives CDR1 SGHRS, CDR2 YFSETQ.

The chain joins TRBV5-1 to TRBJ1-1, with D possibly being TRBD1 (6 bases). Trimming removed 5 bases at V and 5 bases at J, with 22 bases between. Germline-derived CDR1 and CDR2 are SGHRS and YFSETQ. This CDR3 is 16 amino acids long. The CDR3 coding sequence is TGCGCCAGCAGTCAGCAACAGGGTCCTTTGGGGACTGAAGCTTTCTTT. Encoded protein: CASSQQQGPLGTEAFF.

The chain couples TRBV29-1 to TRBJ2-7, with 11 bases fitting TRBD2. CDR1 and CDR2 (germline): SQVTM, ANQGSEA. Trimming removed 1 base from V and 0 bases from J; junction bases left unmatched: 2. This CDR3 contains 15 residues. The CDR3 spells CSVEGGTSGSYEQYF. In DNA, the CDR3 is TGCAGCGTTGAAGGGGGGACTAGCGGCTCCTACGAGCAGTACTTC.

Many counts were recorded for this clonotype. The chain combines TRBV4-2 with TRBJ1-4; TRBD1 agrees at 10 bases. The junction had 12 bases not matched to a gene; V was cut back by 5 bases and J by 6 bases. This CDR3 has 17 amino acids. In germline, CDR1 is LGHNA, CDR2 YNFKEQ. The CDR3 sequence: CASSFPGTGDGDEKLFF. DNA of the CDR3: TGTGCCAGCAGCTTCCCCGGGACAGGGGACGGGGATGAAAAACTGTTTTTT.

For the CDR3, the DNA is TGCAGTGCTAGAGGGAGCACCGGGGAGCTGTTTTTT. Translation: CSARGSTGELFF. This chain uses TRBV20-1 with TRBJ2-2; no clear D gene. Germline CDR1 is DFQATT and CDR2 is SNEGSKA (reference sequence). There are 12 residues in the CDR3. V lost 1 base and J lost 4, with 4 bases in between.

The chain joins TRBV27 to TRBJ1-5; D is unresolved. Trimming stripped 5 bases from V and 5 bases from J, with 13 bases between. Germline lookup yields CDR1 MNHEY and CDR2 SMNVEV (reference sequence). This CDR3 region has 14 residues. CDR3 sequence reads: CASSPLDGYQPQHF. CDR3 nucleotides: TGTGCCAGCAGTCCTTTGGACGGCTATCAGCCCCAGCATTTT.

A word on this clonotype: This could be a read error, since a much larger clone is one nucleotide away. The V call is TRBV27, the J call TRBJ2-7; D is undetermined. CDR3 size: 14 residues. The V gene's germline CDR1 is MNHEY and CDR2 SMNVEV (reference sequence). This chain's CDR3 is CASSLGPTSYEEYF. CDR3 bases: TGTGCCAGCAGTTTGGGCCCAACCTCCTACGAGGAGTACTTC.

V gene TRBV5-1 combines with J gene TRBJ2-3, with 11 bases aligning to TRBD2. The ends lost 4 bases at V and 2 bases at J; junction bases unmatched: 9. The CDR3 has 17 residues. The germline V gene encodes CDR1 SGHRS and CDR2 YFSETQ. The CDR3 coding sequence is TGCGCCAGCAGCCCAACGACTAGCGGGACCTTCACAGATACGCAGTATTTT. It codes for CASSPTTSGTFTDTQYF.

Only a few counts were recorded for this clonotype. This chain uses TRBV6-1 with TRBJ2-2; D is ambiguous. V was clipped by 6 bases and J by 3 bases, with 14 bases between them. This CDR3 has 15 amino acids. CDR1 and CDR2 (germline): MNHNS, SASEGT. CDR3 in amino acids: CASSPRPSDTGELFF. As DNA, the CDR3 is TGTGCCAGCAGCCCCCGGCCCTCGGACACCGGGGAGCTGTTTTTT.